This T cell receptor (beta chain) comes out of a study of CD8+ T cells in alopecia areata. As for the study in general: Treated patients were dosed with oral tofacitinib, taking 5 to 10 mg twice daily. The study's findings and limits: Clonality exceeded that of normal scalp in lesional scalp, most notably in alopecia totalis/universalis.

This CDR3 region has 15 residues. Trimming left V 6 bases short and J 2 bases short, with 16 bases between. CDR1 and CDR2 (germline): KGHSH, LQKENI. Comments on this clone: Its antigen is currently unknown.

Treatment: oral pan-JAK inhibitor, 5-10 mg twice daily. Peripheral blood and lesional scalp punch biopsies were taken from alopecia areata patients. Reverse transcription of extracted RNA yielded cDNA, which provided the sequencing template. The assay was immunoSEQ multiplex PCR, and TCRdb's table has in-frame clones only and misses some. Of under 350,000 clones in the sample, roughly 64% are singletons; the top ten hold under 2%. The receptor was isolated from a human donor with alopecia areata. The gene calls are TRBV18 and TRBJ1-2; D unclear. Sequencing was performed on CD4+ T cells sorted from blood, taken at week 24, from a patient treated with tofacitinib. DNA of the CDR3: TGTGCCAGCTCGGGATCGCGCGAGGGAAACTATGGCTACACCTTC. Protein product: CASSGSREGNYGYTF.